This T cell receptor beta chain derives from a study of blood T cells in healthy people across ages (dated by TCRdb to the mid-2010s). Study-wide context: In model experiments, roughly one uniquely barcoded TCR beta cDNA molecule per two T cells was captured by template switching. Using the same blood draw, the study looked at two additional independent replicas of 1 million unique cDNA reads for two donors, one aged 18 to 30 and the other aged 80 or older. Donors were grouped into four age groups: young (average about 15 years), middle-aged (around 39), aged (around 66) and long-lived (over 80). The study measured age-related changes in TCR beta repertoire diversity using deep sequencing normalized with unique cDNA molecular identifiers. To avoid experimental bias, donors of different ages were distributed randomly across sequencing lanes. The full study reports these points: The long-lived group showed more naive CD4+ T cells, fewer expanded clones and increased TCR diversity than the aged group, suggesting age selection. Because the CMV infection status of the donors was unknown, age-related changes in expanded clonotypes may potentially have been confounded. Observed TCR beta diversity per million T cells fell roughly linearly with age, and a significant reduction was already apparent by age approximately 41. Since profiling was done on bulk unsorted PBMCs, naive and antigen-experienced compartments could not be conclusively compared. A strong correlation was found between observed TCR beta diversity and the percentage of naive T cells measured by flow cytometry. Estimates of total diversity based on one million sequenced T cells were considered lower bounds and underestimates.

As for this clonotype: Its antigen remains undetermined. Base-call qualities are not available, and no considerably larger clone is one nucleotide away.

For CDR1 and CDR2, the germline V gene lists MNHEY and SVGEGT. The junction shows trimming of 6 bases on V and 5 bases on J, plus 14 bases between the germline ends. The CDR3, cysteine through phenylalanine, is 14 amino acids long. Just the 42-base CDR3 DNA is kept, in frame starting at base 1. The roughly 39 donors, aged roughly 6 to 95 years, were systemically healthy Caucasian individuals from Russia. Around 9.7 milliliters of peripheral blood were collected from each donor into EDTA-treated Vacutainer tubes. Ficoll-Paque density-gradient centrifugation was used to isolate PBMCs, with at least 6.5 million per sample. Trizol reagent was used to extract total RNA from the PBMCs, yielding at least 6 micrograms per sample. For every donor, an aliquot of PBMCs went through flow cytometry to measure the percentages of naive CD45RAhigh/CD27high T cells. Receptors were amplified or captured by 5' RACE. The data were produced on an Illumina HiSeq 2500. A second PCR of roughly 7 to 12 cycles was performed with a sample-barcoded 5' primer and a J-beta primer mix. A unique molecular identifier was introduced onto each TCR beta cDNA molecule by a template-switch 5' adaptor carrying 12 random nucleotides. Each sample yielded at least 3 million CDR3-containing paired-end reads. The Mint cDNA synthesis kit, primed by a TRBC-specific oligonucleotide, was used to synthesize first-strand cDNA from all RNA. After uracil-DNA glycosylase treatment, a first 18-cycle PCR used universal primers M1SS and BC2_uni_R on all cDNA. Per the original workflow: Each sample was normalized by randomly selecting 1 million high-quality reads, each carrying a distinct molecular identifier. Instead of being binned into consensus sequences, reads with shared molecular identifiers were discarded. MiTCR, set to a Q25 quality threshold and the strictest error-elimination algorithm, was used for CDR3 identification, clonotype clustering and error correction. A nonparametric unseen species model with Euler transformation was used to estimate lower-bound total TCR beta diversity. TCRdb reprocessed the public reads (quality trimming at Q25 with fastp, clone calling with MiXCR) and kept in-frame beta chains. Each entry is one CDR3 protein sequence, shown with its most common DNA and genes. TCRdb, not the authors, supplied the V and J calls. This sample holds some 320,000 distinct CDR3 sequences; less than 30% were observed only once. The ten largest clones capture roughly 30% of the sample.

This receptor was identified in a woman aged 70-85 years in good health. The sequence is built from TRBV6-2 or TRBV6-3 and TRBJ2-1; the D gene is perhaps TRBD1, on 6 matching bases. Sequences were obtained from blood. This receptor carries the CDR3 CASRDSRLDNEQFF. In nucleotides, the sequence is TGTGCCAGCAGGGACAGCCGATTAGACAATGAGCAGTTCTTC.